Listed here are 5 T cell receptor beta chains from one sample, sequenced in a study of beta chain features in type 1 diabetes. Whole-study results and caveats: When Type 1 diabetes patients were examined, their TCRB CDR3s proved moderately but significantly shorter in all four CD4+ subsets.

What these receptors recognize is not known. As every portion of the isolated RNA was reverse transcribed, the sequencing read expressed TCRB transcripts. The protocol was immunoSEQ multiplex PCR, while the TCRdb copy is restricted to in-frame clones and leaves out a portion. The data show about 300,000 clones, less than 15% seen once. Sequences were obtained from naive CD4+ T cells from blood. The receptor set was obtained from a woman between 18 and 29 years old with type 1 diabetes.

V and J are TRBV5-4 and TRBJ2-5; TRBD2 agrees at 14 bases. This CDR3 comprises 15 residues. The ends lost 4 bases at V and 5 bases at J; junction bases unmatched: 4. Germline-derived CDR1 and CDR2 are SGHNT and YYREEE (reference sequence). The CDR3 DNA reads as TGTGCCAGCAGCGGGACTAGCGGGAGCTGGGAGACCCAGTACTTC. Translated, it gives CASSGTSGSWETQYF.

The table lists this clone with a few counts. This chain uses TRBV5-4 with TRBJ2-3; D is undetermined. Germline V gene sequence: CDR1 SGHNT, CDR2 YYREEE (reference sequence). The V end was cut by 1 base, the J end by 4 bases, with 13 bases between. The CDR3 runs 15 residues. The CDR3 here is CASSLSAPRSDTQYF. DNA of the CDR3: TGTGCCAGCAGCTTGAGCGCCCCGAGATCAGATACGCAGTATTTT.

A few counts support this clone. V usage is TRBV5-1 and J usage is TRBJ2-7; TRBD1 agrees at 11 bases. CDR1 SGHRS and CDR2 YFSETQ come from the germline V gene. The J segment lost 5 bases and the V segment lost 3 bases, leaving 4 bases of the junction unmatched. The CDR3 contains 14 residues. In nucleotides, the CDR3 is TGCGCCAGCAGCTGGGGGACAGGGGGGGACGAGCAGTACTTC. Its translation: CASSWGTGGDEQYF.

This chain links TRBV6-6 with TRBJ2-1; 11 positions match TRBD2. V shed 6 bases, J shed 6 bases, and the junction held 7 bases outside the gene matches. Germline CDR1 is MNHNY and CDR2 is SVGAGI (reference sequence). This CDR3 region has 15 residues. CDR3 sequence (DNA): TGTGCCAGCAGCTTTACTAGCGGGAGAGGCAATGAGCAGTTCTTC. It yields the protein CASSFTSGRGNEQFF.

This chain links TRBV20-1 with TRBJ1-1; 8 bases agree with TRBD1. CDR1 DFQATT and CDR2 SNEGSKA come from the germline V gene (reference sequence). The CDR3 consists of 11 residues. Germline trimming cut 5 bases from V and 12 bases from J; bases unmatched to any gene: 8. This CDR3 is CSAPRTGKTFF. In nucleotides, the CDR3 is TGCAGTGCTCCTAGGACAGGGAAAACTTTCTTT.